These 22 T cell receptor beta chains were sequenced from one sample in a study of beta chain features in type 1 diabetes. TCRB transcripts that were expressed got sequenced, as all of the isolated RNA had been reverse transcribed. The table came from immunoSEQ multiplex PCR; TCRdb's copy has only in-frame clones and leaves some out. The table records approximately 400,000 clones, about 14% of them present only once. Sequencing was performed on naive CD4+ T cells from blood. Every receptor here comes from a woman aged 18-29 years in good health.

The chain combines TRBV9 with TRBJ2-1; a possible D gene is TRBD2 (5 bases). Germline V gene sequence: CDR1 SGDLS, CDR2 YYNGEE. This CDR3 contains 15 residues. The V and J ends lost 0 bases and 5 bases respectively, with 12 bases between them. CDR3 bases: TGTGCCAGCAGCGTAGCCGCTAGCCCGAACAATGAGCAGTTCTTC. Translation: CASSVAASPNNEQFF.

This clone was picked up a small number of times. V gene TRBV27 combines with J gene TRBJ2-5, with 10 bases identical to TRBD2. Germline V gene sequence: CDR1 MNHEY, CDR2 SMNVEV (reference sequence). The CDR3 length is 15 residues. The V gene end was trimmed by 7 bases and the J gene end by 0 bases; junction bases not matched to a gene: 5. CDR3 nucleotide sequence: TGTGCCAGCACGACTAGCGGGTTATACCAAGAGACCCAGTACTTC. It codes for CASTTSGLYQETQYF.

This clone showed up just a few times. The gene calls are TRBV7-8 and TRBJ2-6, with 10 bases identical to TRBD1. V lost 5 bases and J lost 0; bases outside the gene matches: 13. Germline V gives CDR1 SGHVS, CDR2 FQNEAQ. The CDR3 is made up of 20 amino acids. The CDR3 loop reads CASSPLLRTGGASGANVLTF. The CDR3 DNA is TGTGCCAGCAGCCCCCTACTCCGGACAGGGGGAGCCTCTGGGGCCAACGTCCTGACTTTC.

The chain employs TRBV27 and TRBJ1-2, with 10 positions matching TRBD1. The V and J ends lost 6 bases and 2 bases, in that order; junction bases with no gene match: 6. The CDR3 loop spans 15 amino acids. Germline values: CDR1 MNHEY, CDR2 SMNVEV (reference sequence). CDR3 nucleotides: TGTGCCAGCAGCCCGACAGGGGGCGCGAACTATGGCTACACCTTC. Protein product: CASSPTGGANYGYTF.

The V and J genes are TRBV5-6 and TRBJ1-5, with 7 bases matching TRBD1. The V gene's germline CDR1 is SGHDT and CDR2 YYEEEE. The CDR3 is made up of 13 amino acids. J lost 5 bases, V lost 5 bases, and 4 bases had no gene match. The CDR3 bases are TGTGCCAGCAGTTACACAGGGGATCAGCCCCAGCATTTT. It translates to CASSYTGDQPQHF.

This clone was seen more than once but under ten times. The chain joins TRBV4-1 to TRBJ1-5; D ambiguous. Trimming stripped 0 bases from V and 0 bases from J, with 12 bases between. Germline values: CDR1 MGHRA, CDR2 YSYEKL. The CDR3 has 17 amino acids. The CDR3 DNA sequence: TGCGCCAGCAGCCAAGATTCGGCGGGGAATAGCAATCAGCCCCAGCATTTT. This encodes CASSQDSAGNSNQPQHF.

This clone was seen more than once but under ten times. The chain joins TRBV6-6 to TRBJ2-7; possible D gene TRBD1, 6 bases. With 5 bases removed from V and 0 bases from J, the gap between germline ends came to 17 bases. The CDR3 covers 16 residues. CDR1 MNHNY and CDR2 SVGAGI come from the germline V gene (reference sequence). CDR3: CASSRGWETFSYEQYF. The CDR3, as DNA: TGTGCCAGCAGTAGGGGGTGGGAAACTTTCTCCTACGAGCAGTACTTC.

The CDR3 reads CASSLTAGAKNIQYF. CDR3 DNA sequence: TGTGCCAGCAGCTTAACAGCAGGGGCCAAAAACATTCAGTACTTC. This sequence joins TRBV7-3 and TRBJ2-4; D is possibly TRBD1 (5 bases). The V end lost 0 bases, the J end lost 1 base, and 7 bases lay between the germline ends. This CDR3 is 15 amino acids long. In germline, CDR1 is SGHTA, CDR2 FQGTGA.

As DNA, the CDR3 is TGCAGCGTTCGAGTAGCGGGAGTTGAGCAGTACTTC. This sequence encodes CSVRVAGVEQYF. The genes are TRBV29-1 and TRBJ2-7; TRBD2 aligns across 9 bases. Germline CDR1 and CDR2: SQVTM and ANQGSEA. The CDR3 has 12 residues. Trimming removed 5 bases from V and 7 bases from J; junction bases left unmatched: 6.

The chain has TRBV28 and TRBJ1-3; 10 positions match TRBD1. This CDR3 has 16 residues. With 4 bases clipped from V and 4 bases from J, the junction kept 7 bases outside the gene matches. Germline loops: CDR1 MDHEN, CDR2 SYDVKM. Here the CDR3 DNA reads TGTGCCAGCAGTTCCCCCGGGACAGGGGACGGAAACACCATATATTTT. Amino acid sequence: CASSSPGTGDGNTIYF.

This clone was detected only a few times. V gene TRBV5-1 combines with J gene TRBJ2-4, with D possibly matching TRBD2 (5 bases). Germline values: CDR1 SGHRS, CDR2 YFSETQ. Deletions cut 3 bases from V and 7 bases from J, with 17 bases between. CDR3 length: 15 residues. The CDR3 loop reads CASSSSGGGINIQYF. The DNA for the CDR3 is TGCGCCAGCAGCTCCTCAGGAGGTGGGATTAACATTCAGTACTTC.

This chain joins TRBV6-1 and TRBJ2-5; the D gene is possibly TRBD2 (6 bases). In germline, CDR1 is MNHNS, CDR2 SASEGT. This CDR3 spans 14 amino acids. V gave up 2 bases and J gave up 4 bases, with 11 bases separating them. The CDR3 region is CASSETGGRETQYF. The CDR3, as DNA: TGTGCCAGCAGTGAAACTGGAGGGCGAGAGACCCAGTACTTC.

The chain combines TRBV4-1 with TRBJ2-7; 9 bases agree with TRBD2. The CDR3 has 14 residues. V lost 0 bases, J lost 12 bases, and 9 bases stayed unmatched. The germline V gene has CDR1 MGHRA and CDR2 YSYEKL. The CDR3 spells CASSQDWLAGMWYF. The CDR3 DNA reads TGCGCCAGCAGCCAAGATTGGCTAGCGGGAATGTGGTACTTC.

Here the CDR3 DNA reads TGTGCCAGCAGCGTAGGAACAGCCACCCGTAACTATGGCTACACCTTC. This sequence encodes CASSVGTATRNYGYTF. V usage is TRBV9 and J usage is TRBJ1-2; D unresolved. Looked up from germline, CDR1 is SGDLS and CDR2 is YYNGEE. Between the trimmed V and J ends, which lost 0 bases and 1 base, there was a span of 13 bases. This CDR3 is 16 amino acids long.

This clone has a single count. The CDR3 nucleotides are TGTGCCAGCAGCGTAGGGGGCGTGGACACAGATACGCAGTATTTT. Its translation: CASSVGGVDTDTQYF. The chain employs TRBV9 and TRBJ2-3; the D gene is possibly TRBD1 (5 bases). Looked up from germline, CDR1 is SGDLS and CDR2 is YYNGEE. The CDR3 spans 15 residues. V gave up 0 bases and J gave up 2 bases, with 10 bases separating them.

The V gene is TRBV14, the J gene TRBJ1-4; the D is unclear. The V end was cut by 0 bases, the J end by 7 bases, with 9 bases between. There are 14 residues in the CDR3. Germline V gene data show CDR1 as SGHDN and CDR2 as FVKESK. CDR3 sequence: CASSQDSVTEKLFF. CDR3 nucleotide sequence: TGTGCCAGCAGCCAAGACAGTGTAACTGAAAAACTGTTTTTT.

This chain joins TRBV19 and TRBJ2-1, with TRBD2 matching over 11 bases. The CDR3 contains 16 residues. Germline values: CDR1 LNHDA, CDR2 SQIVND (reference sequence). With 3 bases clipped from V and 9 bases from J, the junction kept 10 bases outside the gene matches. CDR3 residues: CASSIEGASGRSEQFF. DNA of the CDR3: TGTGCCAGTAGTATCGAAGGGGCTAGCGGGAGGTCTGAGCAGTTCTTC.

This clone was seen only a few times. This sequence joins TRBV6-5 and TRBJ1-2; TRBD1 matches 7 bases. CDR3 size: 14 residues. In germline, CDR1 is MNHEY, CDR2 SVGAGI. J was trimmed by 4 bases and V by 1 base; bases with no gene match: 3. This CDR3 is CASSYFRDSYGYTF. The CDR3 nucleotides are TGTGCCAGCAGTTACTTCCGGGACAGCTATGGCTACACCTTC.

This clone has just a few counts. The chain uses TRBV6-6 and TRBJ1-5, with 8 bases fitting TRBD1. V lost 5 bases to trimming and J lost 1 base; unmatched junction nucleotides: 1. Germline values: CDR1 MNHNY, CDR2 SVGAGI (reference sequence). The CDR3 loop spans 14 amino acids. CDR3 loop: CASSRDRSNQPQHF. CDR3 DNA: TGTGCCAGCAGTAGGGACAGGAGCAATCAGCCCCAGCATTTT.

The chain carries TRBV11-1 and TRBJ1-1; unclear D gene. The CDR3 sequence is 17 residues long. Trimming removed 3 bases at V and 6 bases at J, with 23 bases between. CDR1 is SGHAT, CDR2 FQDESV, per germline (reference sequence). CDR3 sequence reads: CASSFGKSALESPEAFF. The CDR3 coding sequence is TGTGCCAGCAGCTTCGGTAAATCCGCCCTAGAATCTCCTGAAGCTTTCTTT.

The chain is built from TRBV29-1 and TRBJ2-5, with D perhaps matching TRBD1 (6 bases). CDR3 length equals 14 residues. CDR1 is SQVTM, CDR2 ANQGSEA, per germline. The V end lost 0 bases, the J end lost 7 bases, and 15 bases lay between the germline ends. CDR3 protein: CSVEEADRLGTQYF. CDR3 nucleotides: TGCAGCGTTGAAGAAGCAGACAGGCTCGGGACCCAGTACTTC.

A few counts support this clone. This sequence joins TRBV7-9 and TRBJ1-1; D perhaps matches TRBD1 (6 bases). This CDR3 is 14 amino acids long. Germline values: CDR1 SEHNR, CDR2 FQNEAQ (reference sequence). V was shortened by 6 bases and J by 5 bases, with 16 bases between the two germline ends. The CDR3: CASSLQGTRTEAFF. The CDR3 DNA reads as TGTGCCAGCAGTCTACAGGGAACAAGGACTGAAGCTTTCTTT.